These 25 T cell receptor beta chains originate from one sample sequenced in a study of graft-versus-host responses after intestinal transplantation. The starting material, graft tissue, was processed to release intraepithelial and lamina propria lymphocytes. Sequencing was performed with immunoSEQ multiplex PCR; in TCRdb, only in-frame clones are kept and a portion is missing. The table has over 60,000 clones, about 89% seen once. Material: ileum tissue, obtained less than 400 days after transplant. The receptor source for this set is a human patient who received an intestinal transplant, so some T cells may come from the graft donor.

In nucleotides, the CDR3 is TGCGCCAGCAGCCAGGGGACAGGAGGGAGCAGGACCTACGAGCAGTACTTC. Its translation is CASSQGTGGSRTYEQYF. V and J are TRBV4-1 and TRBJ2-7, with 8 bases aligning to TRBD1. V shed 3 bases and J 2 bases; nucleotides not matched to a gene: 12. The germline gives CDR1 MGHRA, CDR2 YSYEKL. The CDR3 covers 17 residues.

The CDR3 sequence is CASSANRGGQVLKLFF. The CDR3 DNA reads TGCGCCAGCAGTGCCAACAGGGGAGGACAGGTCCTCAAACTGTTTTTT. J is TRBJ1-4 and V is TRBV10-2; 7 nucleotides align to TRBD1. The V gene's germline CDR1 is WSHSY and CDR2 SAAADI. Trimming took 4 bases from V and 11 from J; bases not matched to a gene: 16. The CDR3 is made up of 16 amino acids.

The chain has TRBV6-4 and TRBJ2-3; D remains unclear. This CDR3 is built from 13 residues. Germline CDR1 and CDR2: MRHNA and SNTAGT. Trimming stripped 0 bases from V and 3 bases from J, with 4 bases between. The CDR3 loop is CASSDSLTDTQYF. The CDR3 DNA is TGTGCCAGCAGTGACTCACTAACAGATACGCAGTATTTT.

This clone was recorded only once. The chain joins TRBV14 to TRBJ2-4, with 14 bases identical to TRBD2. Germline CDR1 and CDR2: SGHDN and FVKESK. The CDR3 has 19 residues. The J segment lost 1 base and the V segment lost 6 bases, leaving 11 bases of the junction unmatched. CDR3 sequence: CASRGMGLAGVKAKNIQYF. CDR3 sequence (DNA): TGTGCCAGCAGGGGCATGGGACTAGCGGGAGTAAAGGCCAAAAACATTCAGTACTTC. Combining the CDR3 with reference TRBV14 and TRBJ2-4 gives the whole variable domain EAGVTQFPSHSVIEKGQTVTLRCDPISGHDNLYWYRRVMGKEIKFLLHFVKESKQDESGMPNNRFLAERTGGTYSTLKVQPAELEDSGVYFCASRGMGLAGVKAKNIQYFGAGTRLSVL.

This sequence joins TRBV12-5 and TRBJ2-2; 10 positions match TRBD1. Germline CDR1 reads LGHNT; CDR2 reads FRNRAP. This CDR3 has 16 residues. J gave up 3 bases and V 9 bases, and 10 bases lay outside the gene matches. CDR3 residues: CASALWDRGYTGELFF. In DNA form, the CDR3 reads TGTGCTAGCGCTCTGTGGGACAGGGGATACACCGGGGAGCTGTTTTTT. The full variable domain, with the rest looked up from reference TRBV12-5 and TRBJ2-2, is DARVTQTPRHKVTEMGQEVTMRCQPILGHNTVFWYRQTMMQGLELLAYFRNRAPLDDSGMPKDRFSAEMPDATLATLKIQPSEPRDSAVYFCASALWDRGYTGELFFGEGSRLTVL.

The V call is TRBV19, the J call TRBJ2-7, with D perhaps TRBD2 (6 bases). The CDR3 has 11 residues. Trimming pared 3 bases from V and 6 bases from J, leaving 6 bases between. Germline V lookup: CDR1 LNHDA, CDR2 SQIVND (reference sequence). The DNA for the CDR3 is TGTGCCAGTAGTATCGGGGGCGAGCAGTACTTC. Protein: CASSIGGEQYF.

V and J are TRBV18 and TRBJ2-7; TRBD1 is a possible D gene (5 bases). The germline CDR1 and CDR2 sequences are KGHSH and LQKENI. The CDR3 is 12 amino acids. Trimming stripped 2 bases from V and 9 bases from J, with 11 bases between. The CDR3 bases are TGTGCCAGCTCACCAGCCACAGGAGCGCAGTACTTC. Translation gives CASSPATGAQYF.

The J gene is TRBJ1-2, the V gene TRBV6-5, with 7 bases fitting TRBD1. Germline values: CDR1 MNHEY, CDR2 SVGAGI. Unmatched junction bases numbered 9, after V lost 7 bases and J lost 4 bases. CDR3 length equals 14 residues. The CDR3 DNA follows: TGTGCCAGCACCGGGACAGATGTTTCCTATGGCTACACCTTC. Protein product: CASTGTDVSYGYTF.

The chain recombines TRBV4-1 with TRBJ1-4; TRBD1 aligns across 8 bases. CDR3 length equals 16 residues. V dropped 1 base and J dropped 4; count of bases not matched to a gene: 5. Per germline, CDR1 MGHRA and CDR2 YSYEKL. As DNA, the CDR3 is TGCGCCAGCAGCCAAGGGGGGGACAGGAGTAATGAAAAACTGTTTTTT. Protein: CASSQGGDRSNEKLFF.

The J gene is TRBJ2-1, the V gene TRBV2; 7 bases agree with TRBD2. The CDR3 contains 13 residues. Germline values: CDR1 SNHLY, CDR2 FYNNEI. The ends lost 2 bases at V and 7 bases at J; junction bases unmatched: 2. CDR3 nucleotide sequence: TGTGCCAGCAGTGAAACGCGGGGGAATGAGCAGTTCTTC. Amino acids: CASSETRGNEQFF.

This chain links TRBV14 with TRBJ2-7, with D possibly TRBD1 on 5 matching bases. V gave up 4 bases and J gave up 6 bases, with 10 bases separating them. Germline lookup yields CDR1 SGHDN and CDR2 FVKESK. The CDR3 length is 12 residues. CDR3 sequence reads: CASSPGQSEQYF. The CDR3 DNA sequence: TGTGCCAGCAGCCCCGGACAATCCGAGCAGTACTTC. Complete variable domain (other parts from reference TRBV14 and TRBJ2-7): EAGVTQFPSHSVIEKGQTVTLRCDPISGHDNLYWYRRVMGKEIKFLLHFVKESKQDESGMPNNRFLAERTGGTYSTLKVQPAELEDSGVYFCASSPGQSEQYFGPGTRLTVT.

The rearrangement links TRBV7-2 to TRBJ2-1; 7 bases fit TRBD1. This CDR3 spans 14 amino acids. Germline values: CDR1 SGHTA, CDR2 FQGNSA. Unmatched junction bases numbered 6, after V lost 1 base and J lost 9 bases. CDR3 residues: CASSLVAGGIEQFF. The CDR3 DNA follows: TGTGCCAGCAGCTTAGTTGCAGGGGGTATTGAGCAGTTCTTC.

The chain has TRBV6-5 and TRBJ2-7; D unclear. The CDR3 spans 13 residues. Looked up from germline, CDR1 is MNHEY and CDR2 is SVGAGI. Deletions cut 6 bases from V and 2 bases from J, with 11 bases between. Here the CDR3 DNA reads TGTGCCAGCAGCCGGACCGGCCCCTACGAGCAGTACTTC. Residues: CASSRTGPYEQYF.

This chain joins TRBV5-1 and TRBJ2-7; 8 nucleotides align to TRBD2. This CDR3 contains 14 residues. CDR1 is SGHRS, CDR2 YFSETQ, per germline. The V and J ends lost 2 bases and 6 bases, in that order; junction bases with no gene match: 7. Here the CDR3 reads CASSLEDRGGEQYF. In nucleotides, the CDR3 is TGCGCCAGCAGCTTAGAGGATCGGGGGGGCGAGCAGTACTTC.

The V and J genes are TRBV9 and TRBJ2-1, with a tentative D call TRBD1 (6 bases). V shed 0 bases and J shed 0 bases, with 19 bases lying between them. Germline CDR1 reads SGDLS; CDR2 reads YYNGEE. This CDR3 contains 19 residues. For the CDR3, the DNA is TGTGCCAGCAGCGTAGGATCGTTGAGGGGGTTGAGCTCCTACAATGAGCAGTTCTTC. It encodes CASSVGSLRGLSSYNEQFF.

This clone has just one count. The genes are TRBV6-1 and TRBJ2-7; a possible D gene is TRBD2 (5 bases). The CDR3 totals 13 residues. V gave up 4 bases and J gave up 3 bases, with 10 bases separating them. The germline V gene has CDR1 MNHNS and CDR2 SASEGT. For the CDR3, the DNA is TGTGCCAGCAGTGGGACTTCCTACTACGAGCAGTACTTC. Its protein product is CASSGTSYYEQYF.

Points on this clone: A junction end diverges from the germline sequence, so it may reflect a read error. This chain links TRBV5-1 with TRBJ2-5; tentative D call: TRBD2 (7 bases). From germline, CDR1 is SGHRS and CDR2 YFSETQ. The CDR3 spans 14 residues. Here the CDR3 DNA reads TGCGCCCGCAGCTTGGGGGGGCGGGCAGAGACCCAGTACTTC. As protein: CARSLGGRAETQYF.

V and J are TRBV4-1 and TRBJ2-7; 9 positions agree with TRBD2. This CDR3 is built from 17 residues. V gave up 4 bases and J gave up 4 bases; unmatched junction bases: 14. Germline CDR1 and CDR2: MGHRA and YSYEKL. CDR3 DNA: TGCGCCAGCAGCCGGGGAGCGGGGGGCCTTAATTTGTACGAGCAGTACTTC. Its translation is CASSRGAGGLNLYEQYF.

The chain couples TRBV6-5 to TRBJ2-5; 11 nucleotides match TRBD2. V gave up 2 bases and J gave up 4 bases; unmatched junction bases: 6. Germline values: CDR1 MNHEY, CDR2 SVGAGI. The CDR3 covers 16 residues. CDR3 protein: CASSYGTSGSGETQYF. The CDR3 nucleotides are TGTGCCAGCAGTTACGGTACTAGCGGGAGTGGAGAGACCCAGTACTTC.

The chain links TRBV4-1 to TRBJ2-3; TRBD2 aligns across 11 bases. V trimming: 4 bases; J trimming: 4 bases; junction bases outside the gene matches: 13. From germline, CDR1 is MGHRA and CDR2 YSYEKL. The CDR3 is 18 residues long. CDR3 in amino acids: CASSLRRVLAGVADTQYF. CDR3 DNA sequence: TGCGCCAGCAGCCTCAGACGGGTACTAGCGGGAGTCGCAGATACGCAGTATTTT.

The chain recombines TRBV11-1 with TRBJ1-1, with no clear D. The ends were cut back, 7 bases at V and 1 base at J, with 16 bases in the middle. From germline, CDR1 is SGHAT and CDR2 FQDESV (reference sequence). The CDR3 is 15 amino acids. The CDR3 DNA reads TGTGCCAGCAAGGAGCCGACCGTGAGGAACACTGAAGCTTTCTTT. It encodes CASKEPTVRNTEAFF.

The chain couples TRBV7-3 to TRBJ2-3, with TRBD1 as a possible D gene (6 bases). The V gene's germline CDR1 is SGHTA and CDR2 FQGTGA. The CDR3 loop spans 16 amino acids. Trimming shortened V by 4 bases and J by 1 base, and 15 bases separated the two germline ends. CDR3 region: CASSSGQLKGTDTQYF. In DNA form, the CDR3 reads TGTGCCAGCAGCTCAGGACAGTTAAAGGGCACAGATACGCAGTATTTT.

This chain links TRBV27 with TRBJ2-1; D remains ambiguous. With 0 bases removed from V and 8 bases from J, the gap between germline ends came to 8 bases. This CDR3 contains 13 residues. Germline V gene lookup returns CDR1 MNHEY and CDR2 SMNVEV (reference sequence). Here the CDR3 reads CASSLSPFHEQFF. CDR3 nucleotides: TGTGCCAGCAGTTTATCGCCCTTCCATGAGCAGTTCTTC.

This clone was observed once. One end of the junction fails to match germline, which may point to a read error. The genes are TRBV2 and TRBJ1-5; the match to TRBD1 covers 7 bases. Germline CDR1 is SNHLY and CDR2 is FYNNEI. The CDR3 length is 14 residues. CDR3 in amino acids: CASNERWTEGAPVF. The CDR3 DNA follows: TGTGCCAGCAATGAAAGGTGGACAGAGGGGGCTCCTGTTTTT. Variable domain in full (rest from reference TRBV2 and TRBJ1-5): EPEVTQTPSHQVTQMGQEVILRCVPISNHLYFYWYRQILGQKVEFLVSFYNNEISEKSEIFDDQFSVERPDGSNFTLKIRSTKLEDSAMYFCASNERWTEGAPVFGDGTRLSIL.

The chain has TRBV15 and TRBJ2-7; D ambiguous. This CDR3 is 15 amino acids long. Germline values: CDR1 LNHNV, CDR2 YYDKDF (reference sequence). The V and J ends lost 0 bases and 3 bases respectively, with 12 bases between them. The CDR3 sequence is CATSRETHPGYEQYF. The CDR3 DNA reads TGTGCCACCAGCAGAGAAACTCACCCCGGCTACGAGCAGTACTTC.